Below, 32 T cell receptor beta chains from the same sample are listed, as sequenced in a study of shared clonotypes between healthy human individuals. Data came from immunoSEQ multiplex PCR; TCRdb stores just in-frame clones and leaves some out. The sample has 2 million to 2.5 million clones, just over 90% seen once. Sequenced input: naive CD4+ T cells from PBMCs. Sample subset: CD45RA+ positively selected. The receptor set was obtained from a man aged 18 to 30 in good health. Some clones in this sample may be carry-over from other donors' samples.

The table lists this clone with a count of one. The chain combines TRBV30 with TRBJ1-2, with D hard to call. The germline V and J ends were trimmed by 2 bases and 4 bases, with 8 bases remaining between them. The CDR3 runs 12 residues. Germline V lookup: CDR1 GTSNPN, CDR2 SVGIG (reference sequence). CDR3 in DNA: TGTGCCTGGAGTCCTACCACCTATGGCTACACCTTC. The encoded protein is CAWSPTTYGYTF.

The rearrangement links TRBV15 to TRBJ1-2; a possible D gene is TRBD1 (5 bases). Trimming stripped 1 base from V and 4 bases from J, with 7 bases between. Germline CDR1 LNHNV, CDR2 YYDKDF (reference sequence). The CDR3 runs to 13 residues. The CDR3 protein is CATSRAGPYGYTF. The CDR3 coding sequence is TGTGCCACCAGCAGAGCGGGGCCCTATGGCTACACCTTC.

The rearrangement joins TRBV28 to TRBJ2-1; the match to TRBD2 covers 11 bases. With V trimmed by 7 bases and J by 8 bases, 10 bases remained unmatched. The CDR3 runs 15 residues. Per the germline V gene, CDR1 is MDHEN and CDR2 is SYDVKM. CDR3 sequence (DNA): TGTGCCAGCATTACGATAGCGGGAGGGAGGTATGAGCAGTTCTTC. It is translated as CASITIAGGRYEQFF.

Here the CDR3 DNA reads TGCAGTGCTAGGATCCTCCAAGGAGCTTTCTTT. Its protein is CSARILQGAFF. J is TRBJ1-1 and V is TRBV20-1; D ambiguous. The CDR3 sequence is 11 residues long. V lost 3 bases to trimming and J lost 10 bases, with 12 bases between them. CDR1 is DFQATT and CDR2 is SNEGSKA in the germline V gene (reference sequence).

The V and J genes are TRBV6-5 and TRBJ2-7; TRBD1 matches 9 bases. Losses at the gene ends were 4 bases for V and 6 bases for J; bases not matched to a gene: 7. Germline loops: CDR1 MNHEY, CDR2 SVGAGI. The CDR3 length is 14 residues. The CDR3 DNA reads as TGTGCCAGCAGTTCCTCCGGGACAGGGACCGAGCAGTACTTC. Translated, it gives CASSSSGTGTEQYF.

The chain employs TRBV10-3 and TRBJ2-7; 9 nucleotides match TRBD2. From germline, CDR1 is ENHRY and CDR2 SYGVKD. Unmatched junction bases numbered 6, after V lost 4 bases and J lost 2 bases. CDR3 length equals 15 residues. The CDR3 DNA follows: TGTGCCATCAGTGTGGGTAGCGGGAGAACCTACGAGCAGTACTTC. Its protein is CAISVGSGRTYEQYF.

On this clone itself: Other DNA sequences within the sample encode an identical CDR3. This chain connects TRBV20-1 to TRBJ2-5; weak D call: TRBD1 (6 bases). V lost 6 bases and J 5 bases, leaving 10 bases between the germline ends. This CDR3 contains 11 residues. CDR1 is DFQATT, CDR2 SNEGSKA, per germline (reference sequence). The CDR3 region is CSASDRETQYF. As DNA, the CDR3 is TGCAGTGCGTCTGACAGGGAGACCCAGTACTTC.

The CDR3 region has the DNA TGTGCCAGCACCTTACCGGGACAGGGGTACTATGGCTACACCTTC. Translated, it gives CASTLPGQGYYGYTF. The gene calls are TRBV6-1 and TRBJ1-2; 10 positions match TRBD1. The V gene's germline CDR1 is MNHNS and CDR2 SASEGT. The ends lost 7 bases at V and 3 bases at J; junction bases unmatched: 8. The CDR3 is 15 residues long.

The chain uses TRBV7-9 and TRBJ2-7; 8 nucleotides align to TRBD2. CDR1 SEHNR and CDR2 FQNEAQ come from the germline V gene (reference sequence). The CDR3 sequence is 14 residues long. The V and J ends lost 4 bases and 7 bases, in that order; junction bases with no gene match: 9. CDR3 sequence: CASSYSGRDSEQYF. CDR3 in DNA: TGTGCCAGCAGCTACAGCGGGAGAGATTCGGAGCAGTACTTC.

This clone was recorded only once. This chain links TRBV5-1 with TRBJ2-2, with 7 bases aligning to TRBD2. Germline CDR1 SGHRS, CDR2 YFSETQ. V lost 0 bases to trimming and J lost 6 bases; unmatched junction nucleotides: 5. The CDR3 consists of 15 residues. The CDR3 bases are TGCGCCAGCAGCTTGGCGGGCGGGAGTGCCGGGGAGCTGTTTTTT. Translating gives CASSLAGGSAGELFF.

The chain couples TRBV2 to TRBJ1-1; 7 bases fit TRBD1. This CDR3 contains 12 residues. Germline V lookup: CDR1 SNHLY, CDR2 FYNNEI. V shed 5 bases, J shed 7 bases, and the junction held 4 bases outside the gene matches. Here the CDR3 reads CASSRTGFEAFF. CDR3 DNA: TGTGCCAGCAGTCGGACAGGCTTTGAAGCTTTCTTT. The full variable domain, its missing parts supplied by reference TRBV2 and TRBJ1-1, is EPEVTQTPSHQVTQMGQEVILRCVPISNHLYFYWYRQILGQKVEFLVSFYNNEISEKSEIFDDQFSVERPDGSNFTLKIRSTKLEDSAMYFCASSRTGFEAFFGQGTRLTVV.

The V and J genes are TRBV5-6 and TRBJ1-4; TRBD1 might be the D (6 bases). V was clipped by 4 bases and J by 7 bases, with 11 bases between them. Germline CDR1 SGHDT, CDR2 YYEEEE. The CDR3 is 13 amino acids. Here the CDR3 reads CASSNREGEKLFF. The CDR3 DNA reads TGTGCCAGCAGCAACAGGGAGGGTGAAAAACTGTTTTTT.

The chain recombines TRBV18 with TRBJ1-4; D call uncertain. V lost 4 bases to trimming and J lost 0 bases, with 9 bases between them. CDR1 and CDR2 from the germline V gene are KGHSH and LQKENI. This CDR3 has 15 residues. The CDR3 sequence: CASSLGAATNEKLFF. The CDR3, as DNA: TGTGCCAGCTCACTAGGTGCGGCAACTAATGAAAAACTGTTTTTT.

The chain links TRBV5-1 to TRBJ2-7; D gene unclear. The V end was cut by 4 bases, the J end by 7 bases, with 12 bases between. This CDR3 spans 12 amino acids. Per germline, CDR1 SGHRS and CDR2 YFSETQ. For the CDR3, the DNA is TGCGCCAGCAGCCCCCCCGGGCAGGAGCAGTACTTC. Its translation: CASSPPGQEQYF.

This clone was seen just once. The chain's CDR3 is CASRGRDSGNTIYF. The DNA for the CDR3 is TGTGCCAGCAGGGGACGAGACTCTGGAAACACCATATATTTT. The genes are TRBV28 and TRBJ1-3, with a tentative D call TRBD1 (5 bases). Trimming removed 6 bases at V and 0 bases at J, with 9 bases between. CDR3 size: 14 residues. CDR1 MDHEN and CDR2 SYDVKM come from the germline V gene.

This chain joins TRBV19 and TRBJ2-5, with D perhaps matching TRBD1 or TRBD2 (5 bases each). CDR1 and CDR2 from the germline V gene are LNHDA and SQIVND (reference sequence). V lost 3 bases, J lost 4 bases, and 12 bases lay in between. This CDR3 region has 14 residues. This CDR3 is CASSISGRGETQYF. In nucleotides, the CDR3 is TGTGCCAGTAGTATTTCGGGACGTGGAGAGACCCAGTACTTC.

Concerning this clone: Other DNA sequences in this specimen translate into the identical CDR3. V usage is TRBV29-1 and J usage is TRBJ1-2; D possibly corresponds to TRBD1 (5 bases). This CDR3 is built from 11 residues. V was pared by 4 bases and J by 8 bases, with 11 bases between. The germline CDR1 and CDR2 sequences are SQVTM and ANQGSEA. As DNA, the CDR3 is TGCAGCGTTGGTCGGGACTCAGGCTACACCTTC. Amino acids: CSVGRDSGYTF.

Concerning this clone: One junction end does not reproduce the germline sequence, and a read error may be involved. V usage is TRBV18 and J usage is TRBJ1-1; D gene unclear. The CDR3 consists of 15 residues. CDR1 is KGHSH, CDR2 LQKENI, per germline. DNA of the CDR3: TGTGCCAGCTCACTTATGACCCCGGAGAACGCTGAAGCTTTCTTT. Its protein is CASSLMTPENAEAFF.

This chain joins TRBV2 and TRBJ2-1; no definite D call. Germline V gives CDR1 SNHLY, CDR2 FYNNEI. The CDR3 has 13 residues. V was pared by 1 base and J by 6 bases, with 7 bases between. The chain's CDR3 is CASSEETGNEQFF. The DNA for the CDR3 is TGTGCCAGCAGTGAAGAGACGGGCAATGAGCAGTTCTTC.

This chain joins TRBV18 and TRBJ2-3; 10 nucleotides align to TRBD2. The germline V gene has CDR1 KGHSH and CDR2 LQKENI. This CDR3 is 16 amino acids long. V trimming: 3 bases; J trimming: 4 bases; junction bases outside the gene matches: 7. This chain's CDR3 is CASSPSIAGGSDTQYF. CDR3 coding DNA: TGTGCCAGCTCACCGTCGATAGCGGGAGGCTCAGATACGCAGTATTTT.

This chain joins TRBV29-1 and TRBJ2-5; D may be TRBD2 (5 bases). Germline V gene data show CDR1 as SQVTM and CDR2 as ANQGSEA. The V and J ends lost 6 bases and 3 bases respectively, with 17 bases between them. The CDR3 runs 14 residues. CDR3 region: CSVQPGSGKETQYF. In DNA form, the CDR3 reads TGCAGCGTCCAGCCTGGCAGCGGCAAAGAGACCCAGTACTTC.

CDR3 sequence: CASSGAVRTTGELFF. The CDR3 nucleotides are TGTGCCAGCAGTGGGGCGGTTCGAACCACCGGGGAGCTGTTTTTT. The chain employs TRBV2 and TRBJ2-2; D remains unclear. Germline assignment: CDR1 SNHLY and CDR2 FYNNEI. Trimming pared 4 bases from V and 4 bases from J, leaving 13 bases between. This CDR3 has 15 residues.

The gene calls are TRBV5-1 and TRBJ2-7; D unresolved. The CDR3 has 14 amino acids. Trimming removed 4 bases from V and 2 bases from J, with 13 bases in between. CDR1 is SGHRS, CDR2 YFSETQ, per germline. Here the CDR3 DNA reads TGCGCCAGCAGCCCGGAGATTTTACCCTACGAGCAGTACTTC. It specifies CASSPEILPYEQYF. Full variable domain (outside the CDR3, taken from reference TRBV5-1 and TRBJ2-7): KAGVTQTPRYLIKTRGQQVTLSCSPISGHRSVSWYQQTPGQGLQFLFEYFSETQRNKGNFPGRFSGRQFSNSRSEMNVSTLELGDSALYLCASSPEILPYEQYFGPGTRLTVT.

The J gene is TRBJ1-5, the V gene TRBV2; 10 bases agree with TRBD1. J lost 7 bases, V lost 6 bases, and 9 bases had no gene match. Germline-derived CDR1 and CDR2 are SNHLY and FYNNEI. The CDR3 runs to 15 residues. This chain's CDR3 is CASSEGQGMRQPQHF. The CDR3 region has the DNA TGTGCCAGCAGCGAGGGACAGGGGATGCGGCAGCCCCAGCATTTT.

The rearrangement uses TRBV5-1 and TRBJ2-1, with TRBD2 matching 13 bases. CDR3 length equals 15 residues. Germline V gene lookup returns CDR1 SGHRS and CDR2 YFSETQ. The J segment lost 15 bases and the V segment lost 3 bases, leaving 12 bases of the junction unmatched. This CDR3 is CASSSLAGGPPERFF. The CDR3 DNA is TGCGCCAGCAGCTCACTAGCGGGAGGGCCGCCGGAACGGTTCTTC. The full variable domain, completed using reference TRBV5-1 and TRBJ2-1, is KAGVTQTPRYLIKTRGQQVTLSCSPISGHRSVSWYQQTPGQGLQFLFEYFSETQRNKGNFPGRFSGRQFSNSRSEMNVSTLELGDSALYLCASSSLAGGPPERFFGPGTRLTVL.

The V call is TRBV6-4, the J call TRBJ2-3, with D unclear. V was pared by 1 base and J by 0 bases, with 5 bases between. CDR1 MRHNA and CDR2 SNTAGT come from the germline V gene. This CDR3 region has 14 residues. Here the CDR3 reads CASSDWPSTDTQYF. In DNA form, the CDR3 reads TGTGCCAGCAGTGACTGGCCTAGCACAGATACGCAGTATTTT.

This clone appeared a few times. Other DNA sequences in this sample translate to the same CDR3. This chain links TRBV5-1 with TRBJ2-3, with no clear D. Per germline, CDR1 SGHRS and CDR2 YFSETQ. The CDR3 is 11 amino acids. V lost 2 bases and J 3 bases, leaving 1 base between the germline ends. Here the CDR3 reads CASSLTDTQYF. DNA for the CDR3: TGCGCCAGCAGCTTAACAGATACGCAGTATTTT.

The chain has TRBV5-4 and TRBJ2-7; D is uncertain. Per germline, CDR1 SGHNT and CDR2 YYREEE (reference sequence). V was trimmed by 0 bases and J by 2 bases, leaving 6 bases between them. This CDR3 comprises 13 residues. As DNA, the CDR3 is TGTGCCAGCAGCTTGGGGATTACCTACGAGCAGTACTTC. This encodes CASSLGITYEQYF. The variable domain in full, completed from reference TRBV5-4 and TRBJ2-7, reads ETGVTQSPTHLIKTRGQQVTLRCSSQSGHNTVSWYQQALGQGPQFIFQYYREEENGRGNFPPRFSGLQFPNYSSELNVNALELDDSALYLCASSLGITYEQYFGPGTRLTVT.

This clone was seen a handful of times. The CDR3 region is CAWSVQTGGQQPQHF. In DNA, the CDR3 is TGTGCCTGGAGTGTACAGACAGGGGGACAGCAGCCCCAGCATTTT. This chain uses TRBV30 with TRBJ1-5; TRBD1 aligns across 9 bases. From germline, CDR1 is GTSNPN and CDR2 SVGIG (reference sequence). The CDR3 spans 15 residues. Germline trimming cut 0 bases from V and 7 bases from J; bases unmatched to any gene: 7. Together with reference TRBV30 and TRBJ1-5, the CDR3 gives the full variable domain: SQTIHQWPATLVQPVGSPLSLECTVEGTSNPNLYWYRQAAGRGLQLLFYSVGIGQISSEVPQNLSASRPQDRQFILSSKKLLLSDSGFYLCAWSVQTGGQQPQHFGDGTRLSIL.

J is TRBJ1-2 and V is TRBV28, with D perhaps TRBD1 (5 bases). Germline V lookup: CDR1 MDHEN, CDR2 SYDVKM. Trimming stripped 6 bases from V and 4 bases from J, with 15 bases between. The CDR3 is 14 amino acids. The CDR3 coding sequence is TGTGCCAGCAGCCCTCTCACAGGAGCCTATGGCTACACCTTC. It translates to CASSPLTGAYGYTF.

In the case of this clone: Other DNA sequences in this sample translate to the same CDR3. This chain joins TRBV18 and TRBJ2-6; no clear D. The germline V gene encodes CDR1 KGHSH and CDR2 LQKENI. V lost 4 bases and J 0 bases, leaving 4 bases between the germline ends. This CDR3 has 14 residues. Here the CDR3 reads CASSLSSGANVLTF. The DNA for the CDR3 is TGTGCCAGCTCACTTAGCTCTGGGGCCAACGTCCTGACTTTC.

With respect to this clone: Other nucleotide sequences in the sample specify the same CDR3. The gene calls are TRBV6-5 and TRBJ2-5; no definite D call. Trimming pared 5 bases from V and 5 bases from J, leaving 6 bases between. CDR1 is MNHEY and CDR2 is SVGAGI in the germline V gene. This CDR3 spans 11 amino acids. CDR3 region: CASSTGETQYF. The CDR3 nucleotides read TGTGCCAGCAGTACCGGGGAGACCCAGTACTTC.